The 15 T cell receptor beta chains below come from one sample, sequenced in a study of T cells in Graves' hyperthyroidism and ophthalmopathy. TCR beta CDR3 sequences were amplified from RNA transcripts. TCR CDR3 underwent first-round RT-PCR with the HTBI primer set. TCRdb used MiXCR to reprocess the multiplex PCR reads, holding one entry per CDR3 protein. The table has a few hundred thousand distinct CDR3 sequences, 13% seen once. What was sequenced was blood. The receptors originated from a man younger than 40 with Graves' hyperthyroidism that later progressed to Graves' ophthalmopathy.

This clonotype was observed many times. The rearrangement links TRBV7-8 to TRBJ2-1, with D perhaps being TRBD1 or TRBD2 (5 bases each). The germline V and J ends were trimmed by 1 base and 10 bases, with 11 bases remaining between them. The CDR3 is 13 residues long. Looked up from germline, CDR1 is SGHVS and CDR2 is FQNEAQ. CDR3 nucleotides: TGTGCCAGCAGCTTAGTGGGGGTTTCAGAGCAGTTCTTC. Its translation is CASSLVGVSEQFF.

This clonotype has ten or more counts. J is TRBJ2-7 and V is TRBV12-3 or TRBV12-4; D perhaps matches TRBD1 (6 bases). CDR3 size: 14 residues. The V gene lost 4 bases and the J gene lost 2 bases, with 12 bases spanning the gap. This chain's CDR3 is CASSSRGRPYEQYF. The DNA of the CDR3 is TGTGCCAGCAGTTCCAGGGGACGGCCCTACGAGCAGTACTTC.

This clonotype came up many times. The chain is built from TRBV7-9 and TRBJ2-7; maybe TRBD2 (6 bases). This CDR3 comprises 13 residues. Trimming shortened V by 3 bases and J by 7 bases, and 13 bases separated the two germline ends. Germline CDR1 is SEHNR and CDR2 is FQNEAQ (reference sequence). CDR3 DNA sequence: TGTGCCAGCAGCTTTCTCGGGGGAGAGGAGCAGTACTTC. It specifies CASSFLGGEEQYF.

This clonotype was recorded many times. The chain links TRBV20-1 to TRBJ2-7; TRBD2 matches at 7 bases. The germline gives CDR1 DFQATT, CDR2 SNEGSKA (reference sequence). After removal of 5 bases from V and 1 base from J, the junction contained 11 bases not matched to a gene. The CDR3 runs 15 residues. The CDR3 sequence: CSALLGGGPSYEQYF. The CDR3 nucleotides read TGCAGTGCTCTTCTTGGGGGGGGACCTTCCTACGAGCAGTACTTC.

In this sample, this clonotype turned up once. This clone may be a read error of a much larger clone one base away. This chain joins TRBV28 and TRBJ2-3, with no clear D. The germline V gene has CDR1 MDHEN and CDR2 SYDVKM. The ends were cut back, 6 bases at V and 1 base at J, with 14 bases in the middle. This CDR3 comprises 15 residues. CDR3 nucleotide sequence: TGTGCCAGCAGCCCGACCGAATTAGGCACAGATACGCAGTATTTT. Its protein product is CASSPTELGTDTQYF.

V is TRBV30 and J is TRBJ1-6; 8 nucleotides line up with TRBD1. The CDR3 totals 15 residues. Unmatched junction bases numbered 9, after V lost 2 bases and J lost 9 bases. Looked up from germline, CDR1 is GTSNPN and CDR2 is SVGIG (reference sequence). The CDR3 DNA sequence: TGTGCCTGGAGTTCCAGGGGGCTCCGAGGTTCACCCCTCCACTTT. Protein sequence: CAWSSRGLRGSPLHF.

The CDR3 DNA reads TGTGCCAGCAGTACGGACAGGAAAAACATTCAGTACTTC. Its translation: CASSTDRKNIQYF. The chain couples TRBV27 to TRBJ2-4; 7 positions match TRBD1. This CDR3 is built from 13 residues. In germline, CDR1 is MNHEY, CDR2 SMNVEV (reference sequence). V dropped 5 bases and J dropped 4; count of bases not matched to a gene: 2.

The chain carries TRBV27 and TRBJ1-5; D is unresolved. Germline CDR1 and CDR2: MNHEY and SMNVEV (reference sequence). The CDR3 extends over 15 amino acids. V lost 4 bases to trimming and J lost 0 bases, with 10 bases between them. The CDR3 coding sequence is TGTGCCAGCAGTTCTACAGCGTATAGCAATCAGCCCCAGCATTTT. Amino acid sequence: CASSSTAYSNQPQHF.

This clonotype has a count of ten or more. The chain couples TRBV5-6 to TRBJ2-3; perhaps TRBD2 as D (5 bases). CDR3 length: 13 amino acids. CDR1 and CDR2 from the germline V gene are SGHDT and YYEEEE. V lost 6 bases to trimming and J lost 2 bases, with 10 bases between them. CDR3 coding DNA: TGTGCCAGCAACTTACTAGTCACAGATACGCAGTATTTT. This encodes CASNLLVTDTQYF.

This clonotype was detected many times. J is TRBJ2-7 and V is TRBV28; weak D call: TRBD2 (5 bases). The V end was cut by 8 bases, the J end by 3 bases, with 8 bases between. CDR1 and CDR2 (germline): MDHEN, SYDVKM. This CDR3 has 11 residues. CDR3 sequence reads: CASYGVYEQYF. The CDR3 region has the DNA TGTGCCAGCTACGGGGTCTACGAGCAGTACTTC.

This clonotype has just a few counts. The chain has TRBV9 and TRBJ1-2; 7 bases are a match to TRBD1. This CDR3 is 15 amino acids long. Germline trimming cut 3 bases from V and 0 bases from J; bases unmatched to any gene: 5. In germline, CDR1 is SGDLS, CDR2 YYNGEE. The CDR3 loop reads CASSGRQGTNYGYTF. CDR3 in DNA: TGTGCCAGCAGCGGGAGACAGGGTACTAACTATGGCTACACCTTC.

The CDR3 spells CASSPAGQGASNYGYTF. The CDR3 DNA follows: TGTGCCAGCTCACCAGCGGGACAGGGGGCGTCTAACTATGGCTACACCTTC. The chain employs TRBV18 and TRBJ1-2; 12 bases fit TRBD1. Germline values: CDR1 KGHSH, CDR2 LQKENI. This CDR3 is 17 amino acids long. V lost 2 bases to trimming and J lost 0 bases; unmatched junction nucleotides: 4.

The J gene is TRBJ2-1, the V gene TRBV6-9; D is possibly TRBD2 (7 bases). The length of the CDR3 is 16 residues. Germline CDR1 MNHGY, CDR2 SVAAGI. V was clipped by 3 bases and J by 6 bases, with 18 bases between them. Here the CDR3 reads CASSYVWGGRVNEQFF. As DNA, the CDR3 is TGTGCCAGCAGTTACGTGTGGGGGGGGCGGGTCAATGAGCAGTTCTTC.

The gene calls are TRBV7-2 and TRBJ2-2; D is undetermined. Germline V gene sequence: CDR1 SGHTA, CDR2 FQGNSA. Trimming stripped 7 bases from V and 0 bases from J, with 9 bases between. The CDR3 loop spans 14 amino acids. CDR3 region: CASTTYSNTGELFF. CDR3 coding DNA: TGTGCCAGCACCACTTACTCGAACACCGGGGAGCTGTTTTTT.

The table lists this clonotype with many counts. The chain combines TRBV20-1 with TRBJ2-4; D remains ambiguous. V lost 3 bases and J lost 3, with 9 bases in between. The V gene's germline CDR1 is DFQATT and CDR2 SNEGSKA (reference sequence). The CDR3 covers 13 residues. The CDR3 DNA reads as TGCAGTGCTAGGGCCTATGACAAAAACATTCAGTACTTC. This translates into CSARAYDKNIQYF.